The clone carrying this TCR beta chain was detected a few times. This sample stems from a study of blood T cell repertoires in COVID-19. The wider study: Acute-phase and convalescent COVID-19 samples originated in the United States, Italy and Spain. From T cells, B-cell-depleted T cells, or PBMCs came the material, which was cDNA or gDNA.

V lost 10 bases and J lost 4; bases outside the gene matches: 10. The CDR3 is 13 residues long. Germline CDR1 and CDR2: KGHSH and LQKENI. Using immunoSEQ multiplex PCR, the repertoire was profiled, and TCRdb retains in-frame clones only, with some absent. In the table there are about 140,000 clones, roughly 84% of which are singletons. This receptor was obtained from a woman aged 60 to 75 with acute or convalescent COVID-19. The V gene is TRBV18, the J gene TRBJ2-7; TRBD2 agrees at 7 bases. Material: peripheral blood. This CDR3 is CATTTGGMYEQYF. As DNA, the CDR3 is TGTGCCACCACGACCGGGGGGATGTACGAGCAGTACTTC.